This TCR beta chain was recorded in a study of blood T cell repertoires in COVID-19. The wider study: From T cells, B-cell-depleted T cells, or PBMCs came the material, which was cDNA or gDNA.

Assignment of participants to cohorts was predicated upon participant-reported clinical history. Within the 2 weeks before study entry, each person in the exposed group met a COVID-19 case. CDR1 and CDR2 from the germline V gene are KGHSH and LQKENI. The V segment lost 2 bases and the J segment 4 bases; nucleotides outside the gene matches: 7. CDR3 length: 15 residues. Authors' analysis steps: Quantification of nucleated cells was approximated via reference gene primer amplification. Clones were sequenced by immunoSEQ multiplex PCR, and TCRdb holds only the in-frame ones, with some missing. The V and J calls and clone size are taken from that table; D and trimming were inferred from the DNA. Among about 430,000 clones, 70% to 90% were seen once, and the ten largest hold less than 1.5%.

The chain is built from TRBV18 and TRBJ1-2; 7 nucleotides line up with TRBD1. The sequence derives from a woman aged 18-30 years who had been exposed to COVID-19. Sequenced material: PBMCs or T cells enriched from blood (not recorded which). The CDR3 sequence: CASSPEGAAGYGYTF. In nucleotides, the CDR3 is TGTGCCAGCTCACCAGAGGGGGCGGCCGGCTATGGCTACACCTTC.